This TCR beta chain originates from a study of blood T cell repertoires in COVID-19. CDR1 is MNHNY and CDR2 is SVGAGI in the germline V gene (reference sequence). CDR3 length: 17 residues. The V segment lost 6 bases and the J segment 3 bases; nucleotides outside the gene matches: 14. Clones were read by immunoSEQ multiplex PCR, and TCRdb kept only the in-frame ones, dropping some. Of roughly 240,000 clones listed, 70% to 90% are singletons. The gene calls are TRBV6-6 and TRBJ2-7, with 10 bases matching TRBD2. The clonotype was recovered from a man aged 55-75 years who had recovered from COVID-19. The sequenced sample consisted of peripheral blood. CDR3 nucleotide sequence: TGTGCCAGCAGACGAATAGCGGGAGGAGTTGGGGACTACGAGCAGTACTTC. This codes for CASRRIAGGVGDYEQYF.